These T cell receptor beta chains were read from a single sample in a study of memory CD4+ T cells and cytomegalovirus serostatus. Clones were sequenced by immunoSEQ multiplex PCR, and TCRdb holds only the in-frame ones, with some missing. The sample includes about 56,000 clones, about four fifths of them seen just once. Sequenced sample: memory CD4+ T cells from blood. The receptors shown here come from an adult in good health and CMV-seronegative. The CDR3 runs from the conserved cysteine through the conserved F or W.

v_gene	j_gene	CDR3aa
TRBV7-2	TRBJ2-4	CASSQRGGPLPKNIQYF
TRBV6-1	TRBJ1-1	CASSEWGPPMNTEAFF
TRBV7-2	TRBJ2-1	CASTKDSGGRNEQFF
TRBV18	TRBJ2-1	CASSRGTGSYNEQFF
TRBV7-2	TRBJ2-7	CASSLAPAGTGPYEQYF
TRBV9	TRBJ1-6	CASSVRPYNSPLHF
TRBV7-2	TRBJ1-3	CASSAETGRNTIYF
TRBV19	TRBJ2-1	CASNPGLAGSYNEQFF
TRBV11-2	TRBJ1-1	CASSSVGVSEAFF
TRBV7-2	TRBJ2-1	CASSLASGSSYNEQFF
TRBV7-2	TRBJ1-2	CASSQARTGSYGYTF
TRBV11-3	TRBJ1-1	CASSLGAPGKGTEAFF
TRBV5-1	TRBJ2-3	CASSSTPGARGKDTQYF
TRBV6-6	TRBJ2-3	CASSWGQGADTQYF
TRBV7-3	TRBJ2-6	CASSPPGANVLTF
TRBV15	TRBJ1-6	CATSKEGGSYNSPLHF
TRBV7-2	TRBJ1-2	CASSLGGSTGGGYTF
TRBV27	TRBJ2-5	CASSLSGGGETQYF